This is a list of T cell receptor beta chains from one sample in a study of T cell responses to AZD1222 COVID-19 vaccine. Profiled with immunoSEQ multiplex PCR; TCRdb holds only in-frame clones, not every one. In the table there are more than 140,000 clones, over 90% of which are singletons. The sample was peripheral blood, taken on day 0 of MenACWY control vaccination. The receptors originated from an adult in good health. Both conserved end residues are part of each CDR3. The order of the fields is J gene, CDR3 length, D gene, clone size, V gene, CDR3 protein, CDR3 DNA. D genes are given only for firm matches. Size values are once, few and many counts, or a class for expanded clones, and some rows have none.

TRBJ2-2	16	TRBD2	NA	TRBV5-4	CASSLESGRGSGELFF	TGTGCCAGCAGCTTGGAGAGCGGGAGGGGTTCCGGGGAGCTGTTTTTT
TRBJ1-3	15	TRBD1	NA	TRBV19	CASTPRQGNGNTIYF	TGTGCCAGTACTCCCAGACAGGGGAATGGAAACACCATATATTTT
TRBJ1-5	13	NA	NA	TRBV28	CASQALGNQPQHF	TGTGCCAGTCAGGCCTTGGGCAATCAGCCCCAGCATTTT
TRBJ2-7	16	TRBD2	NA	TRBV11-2	CASSLDRTSGTYEQYF	TGTGCCAGCAGCTTAGATCGGACTAGCGGGACCTACGAGCAGTACTTC
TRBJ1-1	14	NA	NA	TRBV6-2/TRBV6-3	CASSGSGTITEAFF	TGTGCCAGCAGCGGTTCCGGGACAATCACTGAAGCTTTCTTT
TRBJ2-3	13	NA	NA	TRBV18	CASSPTSTDTQYF	TGTGCCAGCTCACCGACAAGCACAGATACGCAGTATTTT
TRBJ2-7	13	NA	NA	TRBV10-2	CASSPGLRYEQYF	TGCGCCAGCAGTCCGGGACTCCGCTACGAGCAGTACTTC
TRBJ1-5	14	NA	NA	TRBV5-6	CASSSGWGNQPQHF	TGTGCCAGCAGCTCAGGTTGGGGCAATCAGCCCCAGCATTTT
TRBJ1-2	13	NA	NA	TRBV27	CASSLRQNYGYTF	TGTGCCAGCAGTTTAAGGCAGAACTATGGCTACACCTTC
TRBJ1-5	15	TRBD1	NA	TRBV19	CASSPTGTGEQPQHF	TGTGCCAGTAGTCCGACCGGGACAGGGGAGCAGCCCCAGCATTTT
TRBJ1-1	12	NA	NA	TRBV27	CASSSLGLPAFF	TGTGCCAGCAGTTCCCTTGGCCTCCCGGCTTTCTTT
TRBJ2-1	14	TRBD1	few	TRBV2	CASNPGQGTHEQFF	TGTGCCAGCAACCCGGGACAGGGAACTCATGAGCAGTTCTTC
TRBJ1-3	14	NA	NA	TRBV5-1	CASSSRDPGNTIYF	TGCGCCAGCAGCTCCCGGGATCCCGGAAACACCATATATTTT
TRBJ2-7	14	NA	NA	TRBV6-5	CASKTDPNSYEQYF	TGTGCCAGCAAAACAGACCCTAATTCCTACGAGCAGTACTTC
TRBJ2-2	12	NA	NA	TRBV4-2	CASSHPGGELFF	TGTGCCAGCAGCCACCCTGGCGGGGAGCTGTTTTTT
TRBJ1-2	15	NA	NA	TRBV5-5	CASSLDIGVDYGYTF	TGTGCCAGCAGCTTGGACATAGGGGTCGACTATGGCTACACCTTC
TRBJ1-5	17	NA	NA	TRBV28	CASSLNSWADSNQPQHF	TGTGCCAGCAGTTTAAATTCATGGGCGGATAGCAATCAGCCCCAGCATTTT
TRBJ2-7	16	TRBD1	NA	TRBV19	CASSINLGQGEDEQYF	TGTGCCAGTAGTATAAATTTAGGGCAGGGGGAAGACGAGCAGTACTTC
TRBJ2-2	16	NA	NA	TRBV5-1	CASSLGAGKNTGELFF	TGCGCCAGCAGCTTGGGGGCCGGGAAAAACACCGGGGAGCTGTTTTTT
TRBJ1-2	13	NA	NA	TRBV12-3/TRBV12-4	CASSLEQYYGYTF	TGTGCCAGCAGTTTAGAACAGTACTATGGCTACACCTTC
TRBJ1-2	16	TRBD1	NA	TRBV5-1	CASSLGQQGVNYGYTF	TGCGCCAGCAGCTTGGGACAACAGGGGGTAAACTATGGCTACACCTTC
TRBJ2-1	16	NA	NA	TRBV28	CASSLLGGKGKNEQFF	TGTGCCAGTAGTTTATTAGGCGGGAAGGGTAAAAATGAGCAGTTCTTC
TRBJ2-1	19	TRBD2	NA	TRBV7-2	CASSLALGLAGPSYNEQFF	TGTGCCAGCAGCTTAGCGCTAGGACTAGCGGGTCCTTCCTACAATGAGCAGTTCTTC
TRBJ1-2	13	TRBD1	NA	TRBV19	CASSYRGSDGYTF	TGTGCCAGTAGTTACAGGGGATCGGATGGCTACACCTTC
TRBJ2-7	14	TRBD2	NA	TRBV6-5	CASSPSGRAYEQYF	TGTGCCAGCAGTCCTTCTGGGAGGGCCTACGAGCAGTACTTC
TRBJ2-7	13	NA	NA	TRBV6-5	CASGRGPSYEQYF	TGTGCCAGTGGGCGGGGGCCCAGCTACGAGCAGTACTTC
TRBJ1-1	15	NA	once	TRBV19	CASSIGGDIYTEAFF	TGTGCCAGTAGTATAGGTGGGGACATATACACTGAAGCTTTCTTT
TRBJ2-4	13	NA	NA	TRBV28	CASSPGRRYIQYF	TGTGCCAGCAGCCCCGGACGTAGGTACATTCAGTACTTC
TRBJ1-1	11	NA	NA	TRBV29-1	CSVEFQTEAFF	TGCAGCGTTGAATTCCAGACTGAAGCTTTCTTT
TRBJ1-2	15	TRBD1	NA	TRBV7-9	CASSLAEGTGSAIPF	TGTGCCAGCAGCTTAGCCGAGGGGACAGGTAGTGCGATTCCCTTC
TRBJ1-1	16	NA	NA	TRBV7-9	CASSILGKTADTEAFF	TGTGCCAGCAGCATCCTAGGGAAAACTGCGGACACTGAAGCTTTCTTT
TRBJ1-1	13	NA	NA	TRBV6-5	CASTSDRNTEAFF	TGTGCCAGCACCTCAGACAGGAACACTGAAGCTTTCTTT
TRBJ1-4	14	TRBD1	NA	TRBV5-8	CASSRDRGREKLFF	TGTGCCAGCAGCCGGGACAGGGGGAGAGAAAAACTGTTTTTT
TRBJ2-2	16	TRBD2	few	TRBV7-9	CASSLVLAGPAGELFF	TGTGCCAGCAGCTTAGTACTAGCGGGTCCCGCCGGGGAGCTGTTTTTT
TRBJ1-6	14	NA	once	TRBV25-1	CASSERGLNSPLHF	TGTGCCAGCAGTGAAAGGGGTTTGAATTCACCCCTCCACTTT
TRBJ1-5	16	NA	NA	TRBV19	CASSISLWGINQPQHF	TGTGCCAGTAGTATTTCCCTTTGGGGGATCAATCAGCCCCAGCATTTT
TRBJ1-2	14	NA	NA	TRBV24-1	CATSDRNPGYGYTF	TGTGCCACCAGTGACCGGAACCCAGGCTATGGCTACACCTTC
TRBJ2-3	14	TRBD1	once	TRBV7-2	CASRKTGSGDTQYF	TGTGCCAGCAGGAAGACAGGGAGTGGAGATACGCAGTATTTT
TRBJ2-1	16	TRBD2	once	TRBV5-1	CASSPRERETKNEQFF	TGCGCCAGCAGCCCTCGGGAGCGGGAGACGAAGAATGAGCAGTTCTTC
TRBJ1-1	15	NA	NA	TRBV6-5	CASSYSGGLNTEAFF	TGTGCCAGCAGTTACTCGGGCGGACTCAACACTGAAGCTTTCTTT
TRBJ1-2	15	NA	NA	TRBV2	CASSELLGQGYGYTF	TGTGCCAGCAGTGAATTGTTGGGGCAGGGATATGGCTACACCTTC
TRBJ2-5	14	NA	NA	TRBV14	CASSLGGDVETQYF	TGTGCCAGCAGTCTCGGTGGGGATGTAGAGACCCAGTACTTC
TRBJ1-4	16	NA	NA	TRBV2	CASSVSNRESGEKLFF	TGTGCCAGCAGTGTATCAAACAGGGAGTCTGGGGAAAAACTGTTTTTT
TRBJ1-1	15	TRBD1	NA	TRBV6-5	CASSYAPGGSTEAFF	TGTGCCAGCAGTTACGCTCCAGGGGGTAGTACTGAAGCTTTCTTT
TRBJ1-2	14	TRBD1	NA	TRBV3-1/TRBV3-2	CASSEGTGIYGYTF	TGTGCCAGCAGCGAGGGGACAGGGATCTATGGCTACACCTTC
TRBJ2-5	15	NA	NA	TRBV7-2	CASSLSMGRGETQYF	TGTGCCAGCAGCTTATCAATGGGCCGAGGGGAGACCCAGTACTTC
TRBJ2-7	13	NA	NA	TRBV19	CASSSSGIPEQYF	TGTGCCAGTAGTTCCTCCGGGATCCCAGAGCAGTACTTC
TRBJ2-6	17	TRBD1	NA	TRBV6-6	CASSLQGEYSGANVLTF	TGTGCCAGCAGTCTTCAGGGGGAGTACTCTGGGGCCAACGTCCTGACTTTC
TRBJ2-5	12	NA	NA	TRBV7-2	CASSLDRETQYF	TGTGCCAGCAGCTTAGATCGGGAGACCCAGTACTTC